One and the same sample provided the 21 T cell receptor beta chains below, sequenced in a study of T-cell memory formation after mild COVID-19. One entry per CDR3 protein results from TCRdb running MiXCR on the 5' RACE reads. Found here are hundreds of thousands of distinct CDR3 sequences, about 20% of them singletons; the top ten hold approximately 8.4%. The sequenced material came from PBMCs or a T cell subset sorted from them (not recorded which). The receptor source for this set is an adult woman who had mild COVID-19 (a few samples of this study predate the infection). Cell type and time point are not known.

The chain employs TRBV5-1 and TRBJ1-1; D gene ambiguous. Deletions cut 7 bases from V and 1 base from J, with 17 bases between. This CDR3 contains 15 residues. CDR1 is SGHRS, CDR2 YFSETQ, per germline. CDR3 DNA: TGCGCCAGCTCCAATTGGGCCCCGCGGAACACTGAAGCTTTCTTT. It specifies CASSNWAPRNTEAFF.

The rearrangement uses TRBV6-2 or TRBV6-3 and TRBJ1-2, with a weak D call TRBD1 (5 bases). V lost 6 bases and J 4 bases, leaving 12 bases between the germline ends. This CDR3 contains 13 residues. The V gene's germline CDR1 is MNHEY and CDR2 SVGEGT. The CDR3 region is CASRKGLGYGYTF. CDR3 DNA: TGTGCCAGCAGAAAGGGGCTTGGCTATGGCTACACCTTC.

In DNA form, the CDR3 reads TGCGCCAGCAGCCAAGATAGCGGGAGGCTCAACGAGCAGTACTTC. Residues: CASSQDSGRLNEQYF. This sequence joins TRBV4-3 and TRBJ2-7; 10 nucleotides match TRBD2. The CDR3 runs to 15 residues. The J segment lost 5 bases and the V segment lost 0 bases, leaving 4 bases of the junction unmatched. Germline V gene sequence: CDR1 LGHNA, CDR2 YSLEER.

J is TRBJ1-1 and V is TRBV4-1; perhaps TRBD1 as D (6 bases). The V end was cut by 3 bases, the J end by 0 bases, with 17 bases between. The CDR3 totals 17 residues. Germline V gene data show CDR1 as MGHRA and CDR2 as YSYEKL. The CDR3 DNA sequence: TGCGCCAGCAGCCACCATGGAAGGACAGTCATGAACACTGAAGCTTTCTTT. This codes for CASSHHGRTVMNTEAFF.

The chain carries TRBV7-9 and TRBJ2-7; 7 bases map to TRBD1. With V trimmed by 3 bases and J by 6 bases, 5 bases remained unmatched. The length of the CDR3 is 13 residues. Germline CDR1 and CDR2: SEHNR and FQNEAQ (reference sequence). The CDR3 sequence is CASSLTGSIEQYF. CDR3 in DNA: TGTGCCAGCAGCTTGACAGGGAGCATCGAGCAGTACTTC.

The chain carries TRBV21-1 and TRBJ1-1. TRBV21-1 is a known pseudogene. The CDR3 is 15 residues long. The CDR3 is CASSKARHLNTEAFF. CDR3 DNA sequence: TGTGCCAGCAGCAAAGCGCGACACCTAAACACTGAAGCTTTCTTT.

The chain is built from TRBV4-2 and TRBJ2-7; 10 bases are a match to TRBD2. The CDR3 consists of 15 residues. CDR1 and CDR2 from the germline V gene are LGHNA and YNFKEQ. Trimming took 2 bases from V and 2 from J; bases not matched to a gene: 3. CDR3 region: CASSQLSGGAYEQYF. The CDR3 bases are TGTGCCAGCAGCCAATTGAGCGGGGGGGCCTACGAGCAGTACTTC.

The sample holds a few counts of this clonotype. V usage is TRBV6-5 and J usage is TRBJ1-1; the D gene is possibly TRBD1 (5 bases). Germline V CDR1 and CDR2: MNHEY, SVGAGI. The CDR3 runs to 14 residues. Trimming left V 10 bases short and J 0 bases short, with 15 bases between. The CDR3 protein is CATHKGRVNTEAFF. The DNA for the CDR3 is TGTGCCACCCACAAGGGGAGGGTGAACACTGAAGCTTTCTTT.

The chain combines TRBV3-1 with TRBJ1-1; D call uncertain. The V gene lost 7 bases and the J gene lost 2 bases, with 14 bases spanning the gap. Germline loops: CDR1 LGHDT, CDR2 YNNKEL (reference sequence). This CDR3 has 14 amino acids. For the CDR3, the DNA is TGTGCCAGCACCCTAGCGGGCCTTAACACTGAAGCTTTCTTT. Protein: CASTLAGLNTEAFF.

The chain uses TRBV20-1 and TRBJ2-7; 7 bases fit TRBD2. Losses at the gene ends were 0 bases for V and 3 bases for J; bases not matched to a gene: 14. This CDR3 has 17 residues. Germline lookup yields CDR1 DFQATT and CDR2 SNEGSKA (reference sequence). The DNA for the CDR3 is TGCAGTGCTAGAGATCAGACCCTTGGGAGCGGGAACTACGAGCAGTACTTC. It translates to CSARDQTLGSGNYEQYF.

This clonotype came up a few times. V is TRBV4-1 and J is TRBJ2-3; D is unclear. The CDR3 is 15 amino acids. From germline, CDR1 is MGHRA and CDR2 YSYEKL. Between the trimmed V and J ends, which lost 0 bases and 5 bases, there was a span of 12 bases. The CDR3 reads CASSQDLRAGDTQYF. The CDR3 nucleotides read TGCGCCAGCAGCCAAGATCTTAGGGCCGGAGATACGCAGTATTTT.

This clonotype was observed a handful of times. CDR3 nucleotides: TGTGCCAGCAGTTTAGCGTTGGGACAGGGGGCGTCCTACGAGCAGTACTTC. Protein sequence: CASSLALGQGASYEQYF. J is TRBJ2-7 and V is TRBV12-3 or TRBV12-4, with 12 bases lining up with TRBD1. The CDR3 sequence is 17 residues long. V lost 0 bases and J lost 1; bases outside the gene matches: 4.

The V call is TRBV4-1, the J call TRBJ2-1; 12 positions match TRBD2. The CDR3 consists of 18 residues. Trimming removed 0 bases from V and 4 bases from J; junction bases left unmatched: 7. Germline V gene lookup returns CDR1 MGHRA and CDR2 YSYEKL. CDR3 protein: CASSQDPQGLAGYNEQFF. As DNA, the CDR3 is TGCGCCAGCAGCCAAGATCCCCAGGGACTAGCGGGTTACAATGAGCAGTTCTTC.

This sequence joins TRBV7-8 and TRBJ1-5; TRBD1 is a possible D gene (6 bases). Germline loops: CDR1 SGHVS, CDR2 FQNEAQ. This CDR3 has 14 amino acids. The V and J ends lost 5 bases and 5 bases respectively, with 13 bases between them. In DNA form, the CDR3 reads TGTGCCAGCAGCCGGGACACAACGTATCAGCCCCAGCATTTT. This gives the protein CASSRDTTYQPQHF.

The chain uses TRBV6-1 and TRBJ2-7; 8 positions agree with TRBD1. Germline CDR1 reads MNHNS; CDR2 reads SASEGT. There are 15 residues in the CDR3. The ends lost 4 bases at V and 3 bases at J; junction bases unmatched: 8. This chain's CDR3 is CASSARTGYSYEQYF. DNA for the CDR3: TGTGCCAGCAGTGCCCGGACAGGGTACAGCTACGAGCAGTACTTC.

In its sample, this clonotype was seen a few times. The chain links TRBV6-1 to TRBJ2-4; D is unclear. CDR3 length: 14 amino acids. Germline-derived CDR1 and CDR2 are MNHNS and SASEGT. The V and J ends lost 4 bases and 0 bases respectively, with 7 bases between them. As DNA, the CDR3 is TGTGCCAGCAGTGGTGACGCAGCCAAAAACATTCAGTACTTC. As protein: CASSGDAAKNIQYF.

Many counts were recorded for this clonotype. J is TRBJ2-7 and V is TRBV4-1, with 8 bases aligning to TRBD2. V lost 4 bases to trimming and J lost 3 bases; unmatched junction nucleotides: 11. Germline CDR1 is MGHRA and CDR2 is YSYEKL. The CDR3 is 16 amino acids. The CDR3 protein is CASSRKAGRDLYEQYF. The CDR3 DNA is TGCGCCAGCAGCCGAAAGGCCGGGAGGGACCTCTACGAGCAGTACTTC.

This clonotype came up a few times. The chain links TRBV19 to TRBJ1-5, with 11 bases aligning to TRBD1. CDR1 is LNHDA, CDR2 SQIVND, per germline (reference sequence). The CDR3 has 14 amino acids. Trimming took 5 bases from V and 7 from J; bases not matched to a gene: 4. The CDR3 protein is CASSLRDRGQPQHF. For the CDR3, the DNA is TGTGCCAGTAGTCTCCGGGACAGGGGGCAGCCCCAGCATTTT.

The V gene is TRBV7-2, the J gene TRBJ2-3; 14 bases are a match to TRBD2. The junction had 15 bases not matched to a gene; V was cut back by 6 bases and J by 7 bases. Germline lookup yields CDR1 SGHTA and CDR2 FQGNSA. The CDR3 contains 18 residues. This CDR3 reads CASRTRGTSGSRVNTQYF. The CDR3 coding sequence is TGTGCCAGCAGAACTAGGGGGACTAGCGGGAGCCGAGTCAATACGCAGTATTTT.

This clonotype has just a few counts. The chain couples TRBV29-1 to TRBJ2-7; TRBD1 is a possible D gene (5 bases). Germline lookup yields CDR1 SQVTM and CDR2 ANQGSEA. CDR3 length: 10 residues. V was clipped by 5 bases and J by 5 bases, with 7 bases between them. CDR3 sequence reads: CSVRGHEQYF. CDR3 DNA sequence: TGCAGCGTTAGGGGTCACGAGCAGTACTTC.

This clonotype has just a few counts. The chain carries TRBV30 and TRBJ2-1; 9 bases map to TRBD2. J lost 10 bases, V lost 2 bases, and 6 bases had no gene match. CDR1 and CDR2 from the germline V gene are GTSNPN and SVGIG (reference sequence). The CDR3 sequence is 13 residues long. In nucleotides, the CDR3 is TGTGCCTGGAGTTGGCGGGAGGGGAGCGAGCAGTTCTTC. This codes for CAWSWREGSEQFF.